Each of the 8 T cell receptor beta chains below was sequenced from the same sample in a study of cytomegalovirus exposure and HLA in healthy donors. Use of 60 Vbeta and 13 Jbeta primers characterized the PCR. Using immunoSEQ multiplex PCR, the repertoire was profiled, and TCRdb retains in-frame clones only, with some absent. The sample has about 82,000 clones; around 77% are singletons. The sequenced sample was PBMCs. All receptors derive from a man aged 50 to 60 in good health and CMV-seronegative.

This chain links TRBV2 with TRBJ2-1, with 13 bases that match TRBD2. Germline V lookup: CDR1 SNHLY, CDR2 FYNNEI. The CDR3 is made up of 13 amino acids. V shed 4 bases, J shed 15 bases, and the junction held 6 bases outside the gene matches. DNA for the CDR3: TGTGCCAGCAGTGCACTAGCGGGGGGGCGTTTGTTCTTC. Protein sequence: CASSALAGGRLFF.

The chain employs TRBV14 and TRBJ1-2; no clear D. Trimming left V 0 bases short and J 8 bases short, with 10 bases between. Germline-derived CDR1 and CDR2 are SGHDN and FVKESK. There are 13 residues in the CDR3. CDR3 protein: CASSQELFGGYTF. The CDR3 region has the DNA TGTGCCAGCAGCCAAGAACTCTTCGGGGGCTACACCTTC.

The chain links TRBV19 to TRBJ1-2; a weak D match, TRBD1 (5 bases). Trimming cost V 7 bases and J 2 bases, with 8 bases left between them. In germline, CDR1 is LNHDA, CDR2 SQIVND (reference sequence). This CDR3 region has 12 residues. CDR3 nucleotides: TGTGCCAGTATGGGGCAGAACTATGGCTACACCTTC. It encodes CASMGQNYGYTF.

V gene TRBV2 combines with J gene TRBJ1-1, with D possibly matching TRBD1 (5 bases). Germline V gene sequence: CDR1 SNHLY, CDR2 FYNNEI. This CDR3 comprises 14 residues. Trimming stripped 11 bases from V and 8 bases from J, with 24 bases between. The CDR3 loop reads CAVQGGRVQVEAFF. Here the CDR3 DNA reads TGTGCCGTCCAGGGAGGACGGGTCCAAGTAGAAGCTTTCTTT. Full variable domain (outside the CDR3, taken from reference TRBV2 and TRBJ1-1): EPEVTQTPSHQVTQMGQEVILRCVPISNHLYFYWYRQILGQKVEFLVSFYNNEISEKSEIFDDQFSVERPDGSNFTLKIRSTKLEDSAMYFCAVQGGRVQVEAFFGQGTRLTVV.

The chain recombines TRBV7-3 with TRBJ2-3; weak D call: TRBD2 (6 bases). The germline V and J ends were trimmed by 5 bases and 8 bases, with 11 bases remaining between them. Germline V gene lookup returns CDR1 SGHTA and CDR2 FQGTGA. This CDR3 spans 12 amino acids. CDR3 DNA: TGTGCCAGCAGCACCATGGGGGGTACGCAGTATTTT. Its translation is CASSTMGGTQYF.

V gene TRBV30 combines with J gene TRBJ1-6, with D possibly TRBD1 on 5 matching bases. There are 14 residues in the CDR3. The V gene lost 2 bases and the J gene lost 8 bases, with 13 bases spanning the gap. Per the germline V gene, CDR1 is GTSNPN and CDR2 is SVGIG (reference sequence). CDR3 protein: CAWSRTFGDSPLHF. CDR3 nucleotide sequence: TGTGCCTGGAGTCGGACATTTGGTGATTCACCCCTCCACTTT.

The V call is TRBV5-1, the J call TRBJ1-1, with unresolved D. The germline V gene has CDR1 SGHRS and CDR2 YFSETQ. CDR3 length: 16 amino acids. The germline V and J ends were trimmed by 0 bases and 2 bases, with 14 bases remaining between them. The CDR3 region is CASSLAYTGANTEAFF. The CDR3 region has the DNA TGCGCCAGCAGCTTGGCTTACACGGGAGCTAACACTGAAGCTTTCTTT.

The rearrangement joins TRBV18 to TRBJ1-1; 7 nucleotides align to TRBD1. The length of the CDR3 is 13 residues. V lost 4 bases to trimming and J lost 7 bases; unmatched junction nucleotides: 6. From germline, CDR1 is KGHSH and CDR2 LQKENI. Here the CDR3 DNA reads TGTGCCAGCTCACTTCGACAGGGCAATGAAGCTTTCTTT. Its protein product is CASSLRQGNEAFF.